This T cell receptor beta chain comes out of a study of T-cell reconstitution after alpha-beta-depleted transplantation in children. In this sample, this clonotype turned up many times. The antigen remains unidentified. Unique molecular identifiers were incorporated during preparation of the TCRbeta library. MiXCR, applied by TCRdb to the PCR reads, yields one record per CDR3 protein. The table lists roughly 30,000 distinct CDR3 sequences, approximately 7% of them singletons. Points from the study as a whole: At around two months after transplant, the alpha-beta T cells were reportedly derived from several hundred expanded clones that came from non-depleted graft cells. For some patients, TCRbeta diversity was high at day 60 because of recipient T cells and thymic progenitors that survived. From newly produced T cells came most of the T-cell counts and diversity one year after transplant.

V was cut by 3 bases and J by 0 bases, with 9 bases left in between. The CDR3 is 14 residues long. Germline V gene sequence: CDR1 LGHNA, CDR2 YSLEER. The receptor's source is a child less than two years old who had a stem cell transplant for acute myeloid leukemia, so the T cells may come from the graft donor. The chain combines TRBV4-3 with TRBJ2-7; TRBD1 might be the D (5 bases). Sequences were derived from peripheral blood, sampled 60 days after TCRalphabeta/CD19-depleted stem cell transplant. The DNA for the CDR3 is TGCGCCAGCAGCCAGGTTGGGGCCTCCTACGAGCAGTACTTC. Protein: CASSQVGASYEQYF.